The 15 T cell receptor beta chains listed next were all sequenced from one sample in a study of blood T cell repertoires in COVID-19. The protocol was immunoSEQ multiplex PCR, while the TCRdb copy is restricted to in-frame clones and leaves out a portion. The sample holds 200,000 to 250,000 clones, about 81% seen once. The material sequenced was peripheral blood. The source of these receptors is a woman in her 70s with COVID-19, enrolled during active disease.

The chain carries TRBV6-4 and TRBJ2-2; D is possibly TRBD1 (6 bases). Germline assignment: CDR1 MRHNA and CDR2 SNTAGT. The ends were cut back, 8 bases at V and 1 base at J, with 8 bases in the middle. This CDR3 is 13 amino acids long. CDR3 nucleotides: TGTGCCAGCGGGACACTGAACACCGGGGAGCTGTTTTTT. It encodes CASGTLNTGELFF.

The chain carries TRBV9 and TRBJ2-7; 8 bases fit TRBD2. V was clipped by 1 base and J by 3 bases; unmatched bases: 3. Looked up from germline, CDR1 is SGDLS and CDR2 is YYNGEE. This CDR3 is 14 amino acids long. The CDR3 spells CASSVRGGNYEQYF. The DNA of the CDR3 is TGTGCCAGCAGCGTACGCGGGGGGAACTACGAGCAGTACTTC.

CDR3 DNA sequence: TGTGCCAGCAGAGATAGGACAGGGAGCTATGGCTACACCTTC. Residues: CASRDRTGSYGYTF. The chain has TRBV6-5 and TRBJ1-2; 8 positions agree with TRBD1. The CDR3 loop spans 14 amino acids. Looked up from germline, CDR1 is MNHEY and CDR2 is SVGAGI. J gave up 4 bases and V 6 bases, and 7 bases lay outside the gene matches.

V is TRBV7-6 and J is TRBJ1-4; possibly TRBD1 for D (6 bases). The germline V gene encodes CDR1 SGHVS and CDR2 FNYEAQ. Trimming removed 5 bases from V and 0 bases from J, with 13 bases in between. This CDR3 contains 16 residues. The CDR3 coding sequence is TGTGCCAGCAGCGTCGGGGGGCTGGCAACTAATGAAAAACTGTTTTTT. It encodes CASSVGGLATNEKLFF.

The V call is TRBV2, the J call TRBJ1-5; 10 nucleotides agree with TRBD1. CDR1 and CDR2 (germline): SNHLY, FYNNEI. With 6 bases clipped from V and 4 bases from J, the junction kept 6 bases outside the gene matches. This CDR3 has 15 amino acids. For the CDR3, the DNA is TGTGCCAGCAGCCGACAGGGGGCTTCGAATCAGCCCCAGCATTTT. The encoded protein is CASSRQGASNQPQHF.

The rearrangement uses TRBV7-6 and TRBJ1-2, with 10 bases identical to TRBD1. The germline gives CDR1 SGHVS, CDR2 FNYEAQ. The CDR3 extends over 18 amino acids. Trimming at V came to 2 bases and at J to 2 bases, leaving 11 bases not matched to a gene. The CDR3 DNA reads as TGTGCCAGCAGCTTATCTAACAGGTGGACAGGGGGAAACTATGGCTACACCTTC. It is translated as CASSLSNRWTGGNYGYTF.

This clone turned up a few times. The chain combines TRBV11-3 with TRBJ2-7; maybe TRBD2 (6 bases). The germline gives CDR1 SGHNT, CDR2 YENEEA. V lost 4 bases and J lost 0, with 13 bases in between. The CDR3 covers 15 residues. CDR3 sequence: CASSYEGGSSYEQYF. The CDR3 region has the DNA TGTGCCAGCAGCTATGAGGGAGGAAGCTCCTACGAGCAGTACTTC. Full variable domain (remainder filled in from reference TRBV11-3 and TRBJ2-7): EAGVVQSPRYKIIEKKQPVAFWCNPISGHNTLYWYLQNLGQGPELLIRYENEEAVDDSQLPKDRFSAERLKGVDSTLKIQPAELGDSAVYLCASSYEGGSSYEQYFGPGTRLTVT.

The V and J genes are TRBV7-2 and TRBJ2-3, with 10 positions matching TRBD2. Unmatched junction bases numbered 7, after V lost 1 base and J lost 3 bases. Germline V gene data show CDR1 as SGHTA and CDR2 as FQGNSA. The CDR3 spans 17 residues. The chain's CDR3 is CASSLVSLAGVTDTQYF. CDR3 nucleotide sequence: TGTGCCAGCAGCTTAGTAAGTCTAGCGGGAGTTACAGATACGCAGTATTTT.

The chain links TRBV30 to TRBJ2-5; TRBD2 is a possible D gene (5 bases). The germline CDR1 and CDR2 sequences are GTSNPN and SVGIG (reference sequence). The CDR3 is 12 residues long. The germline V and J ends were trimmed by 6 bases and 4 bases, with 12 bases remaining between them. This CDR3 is CACTLGGETQYF. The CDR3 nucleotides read TGTGCCTGCACACTAGGAGGAGAGACCCAGTACTTC. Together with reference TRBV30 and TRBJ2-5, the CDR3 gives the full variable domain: SQTIHQWPATLVQPVGSPLSLECTVEGTSNPNLYWYRQAAGRGLQLLFYSVGIGQISSEVPQNLSASRPQDRQFILSSKKLLLSDSGFYLCACTLGGETQYFGPGTRLLVL.

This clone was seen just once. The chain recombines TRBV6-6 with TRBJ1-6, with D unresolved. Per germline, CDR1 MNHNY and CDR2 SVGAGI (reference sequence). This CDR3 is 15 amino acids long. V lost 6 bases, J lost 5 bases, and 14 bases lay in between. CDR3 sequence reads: CASSPNDGNNSPLHF. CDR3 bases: TGTGCCAGCAGCCCCAATGACGGGAATAATTCACCCCTCCACTTT.

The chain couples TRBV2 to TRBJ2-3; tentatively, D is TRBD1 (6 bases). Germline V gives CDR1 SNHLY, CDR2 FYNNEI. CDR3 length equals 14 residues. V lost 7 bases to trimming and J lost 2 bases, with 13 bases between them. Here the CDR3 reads CASNRARSTDTQYF. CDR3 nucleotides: TGTGCCAGCAACAGGGCCAGATCCACAGATACGCAGTATTTT.

The CDR3 DNA reads TGTGCCAGCAGCTTAACAGGGATCGTTGGCTACACCTTC. Its translation: CASSLTGIVGYTF. This sequence joins TRBV11-2 and TRBJ1-2; D might be TRBD1 (6 bases). CDR3 length: 13 amino acids. Germline V gene data show CDR1 as SGHAT and CDR2 as FQNNGV. Trimming cost V 2 bases and J 7 bases, with 11 bases left between them.

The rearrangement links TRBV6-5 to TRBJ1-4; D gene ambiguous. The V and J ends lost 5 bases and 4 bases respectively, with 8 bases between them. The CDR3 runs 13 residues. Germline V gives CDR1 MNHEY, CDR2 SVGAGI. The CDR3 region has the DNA TGTGCCAGCAGTAACGAGGTTAATGAAAAACTGTTTTTT. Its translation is CASSNEVNEKLFF.

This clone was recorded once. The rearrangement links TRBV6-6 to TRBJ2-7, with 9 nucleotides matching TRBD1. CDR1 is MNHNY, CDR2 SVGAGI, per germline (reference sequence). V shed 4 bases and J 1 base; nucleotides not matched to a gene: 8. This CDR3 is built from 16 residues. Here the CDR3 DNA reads TGTGCCAGCAGTTCACGTCCGGGACAGGGATCCTACGAGCAGTACTTC. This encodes CASSSRPGQGSYEQYF.

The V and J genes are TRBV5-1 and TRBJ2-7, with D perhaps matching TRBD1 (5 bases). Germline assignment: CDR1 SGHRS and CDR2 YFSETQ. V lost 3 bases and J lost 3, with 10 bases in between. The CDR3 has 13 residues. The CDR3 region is CASSSQGYYEQYF. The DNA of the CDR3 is TGCGCCAGCAGCTCTCAGGGCTACTACGAGCAGTACTTC. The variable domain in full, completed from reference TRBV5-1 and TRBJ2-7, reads KAGVTQTPRYLIKTRGQQVTLSCSPISGHRSVSWYQQTPGQGLQFLFEYFSETQRNKGNFPGRFSGRQFSNSRSEMNVSTLELGDSALYLCASSSQGYYEQYFGPGTRLTVT.